Listed below are T cell receptor beta chains from one sample, sequenced in a study of Graves' ophthalmopathy and Graves' hyperthyroidism. TCRdb redid the calling of the multiplex PCR reads with MiXCR, one entry per CDR3 protein. The data hold 400,000 to 450,000 distinct CDR3 sequences, with under 25% observed a single time. Material for sequencing was peripheral blood. The source is a woman aged 18-35 years with stable Graves' hyperthyroidism. The CDR3 runs from the conserved cysteine through the conserved F or W. A D gene is named only where the DNA matches it firmly. Clone size is given for some rows only: seen once, a few or many times, or a class if the clone is expanded.

V gene,D gene,clone size,J gene,CDR3 DNA,CDR3 protein
TRBV12-3/TRBV12-4,-,-,TRBJ2-7,TGTGCCAGCAGTTTAAATACGGGAGTGGGGGAGCAGTACTTC,CASSLNTGVGEQYF
TRBV25-1,-,-,TRBJ1-3,TGTGCCAGCAGTGAATATGGGGGGCCGGGAAACACCATATATTTT,CASSEYGGPGNTIYF
TRBV11-2,TRBD1,many,TRBJ1-2,TGTGCCAGCAGACGGACCGGGACAGAAGATGGCTACACCTTC,CASRRTGTEDGYTF
TRBV19,-,few,TRBJ1-6,TGTGCCAGTTCTACAGCGCCGAGCTCCTATAATTCACCCCTCCACTTT,CASSTAPSSYNSPLHF
TRBV12-3/TRBV12-4,-,-,TRBJ1-5,TGTGCCAGCAGCCTCCATCGACAGGCCGGAAATCAGCCCCAGCATTTT,CASSLHRQAGNQPQHF
TRBV12-3/TRBV12-4,TRBD1,many,TRBJ1-2,TGTGCCAGCAGCCTGACAGGGCGGATTTATAACTATGGCTACACCTTC,CASSLTGRIYNYGYTF
TRBV6-1,-,once,TRBJ1-1,TGTGCCAGCAGCCCCCTCTGGGAGGCTGAAGCTTTCTTT,CASSPLWEAEAFF
TRBV20-1,-,many,TRBJ1-2,TGCAGTGCTTTCCTCGGGACACACTATGGCTACACCTTC,CSAFLGTHYGYTF
TRBV6-1,TRBD1,many,TRBJ1-3,TGTGCCAGCAGGGAGGACAGGGGGCCTGGAAACACCATATATTTT,CASREDRGPGNTIYF
TRBV7-8,-,-,TRBJ2-5,TGTGCCAGCAGCTTAGCGCTGCGCGGGGAGACCCAGTACTTC,CASSLALRGETQYF
TRBV30,-,-,TRBJ2-7,TGTGCCTGGAGTGTCGGGGTGGTCCGCTCCTACGATCAGTACTTC,CAWSVGVVRSYDQYF
TRBV9,-,many,TRBJ2-7,TGTGCCAGCAGCGTAGCCTCAACTAGTAACGAGCAGTACTTC,CASSVASTSNEQYF
TRBV12-3/TRBV12-4,-,many,TRBJ1-1,TGTGCCAGCAGTGAGCAGGGGCACCGAGCTTTCTTT,CASSEQGHRAFF
TRBV12-3/TRBV12-4,TRBD1,few,TRBJ1-1,TGTGCCAGCAGAACCGGGACAGGGAACATGAACACTGAAGCTTTCTTT,CASRTGTGNMNTEAFF
TRBV27,-,-,TRBJ2-2,TGTGCCAGCAGTCAAACCGTAGTTTGGGGCACCGGGGAGCTGTTTTTT,CASSQTVVWGTGELFF
TRBV5-1,TRBD1,-,TRBJ1-1,TGCGCCAGCAGGATGACAGGGGTTATCACTGAAGCTTTCTTT,CASRMTGVITEAFF
TRBV28,TRBD1,many,TRBJ1-5,TGTGCCAGCAGTCCTCTCAGCTTAAGGACAGGGGGCGGTCAGCCCCAGCATTTT,CASSPLSLRTGGGQPQHF
TRBV6-5,-,once,TRBJ2-2,TGTGCCAGCAGTTACCCCCACACCGGGGAGCTGTTTTTT,CASSYPHTGELFF
TRBV7-8,-,-,TRBJ1-1,TGTGCCAGCAGCCCCGAGGGCAGACCAAACACTGAAGCTTTCTTT,CASSPEGRPNTEAFF
TRBV20-1,-,-,TRBJ1-1,TGCAGTGCTAGGGGCGGGGTGAACACTGAAGCTTTCTTT,CSARGGVNTEAFF
TRBV5-1,-,many,TRBJ2-5,TGCGCCAGCAGCTTTGAGGACACCCGGGGGGAGACCCAGTACTTC,CASSFEDTRGETQYF
TRBV6-1,-,many,TRBJ1-2,TGTGCCAGCAGTGAAGACCCCCAGGGTTGGTACAACTATGGCTACACCTTC,CASSEDPQGWYNYGYTF
TRBV24-1,-,many,TRBJ2-3,TGTGCCACCAGTCCGGCGGGGACATCCACAGATACGCAGTATTTT,CATSPAGTSTDTQYF
TRBV6-2/TRBV6-3,-,few,TRBJ1-5,TGTGCCAGCAGTTTAACGGGGGAGCATCAGCCCCAGCATTTT,CASSLTGEHQPQHF
TRBV7-2,TRBD2,many,TRBJ2-1,TGTGCCAGCAGCTGGACGGGAGGGGTAGGGAATGAGCAGTTCTTC,CASSWTGGVGNEQFF
TRBV7-2,-,many,TRBJ1-1,TGTGCCAGCAGCTTGGACGGGAGGGGCACTGAAGCTTTCTTT,CASSLDGRGTEAFF
TRBV7-2,-,many,TRBJ2-7,TGTGCCAGCAGCCGTACGCTCGGGGAACCCAACTACGAGCAGTACTTC,CASSRTLGEPNYEQYF
TRBV4-1,TRBD2,-,TRBJ2-2,TGCGCCAGCAGCCAAGACCTTGAGAGCGGGAGTCGTGTCACCGGGGAGCTGTTTTTT,CASSQDLESGSRVTGELFF
TRBV7-3,-,few,TRBJ1-1,TGTGCCAGCAGCTCCCGAGGGGGAGGTGAGACTGAAGCTTTCTTT,CASSSRGGGETEAFF
TRBV19,-,many,TRBJ2-2,TGTGCCAGTAGTACCTCCGCCCCCGGGGAGCTGTTTTTT,CASSTSAPGELFF
TRBV12-3/TRBV12-4,TRBD2,many,TRBJ2-7,TGTGCCAGCAGTTTAGGGGCTAGCGGGAGAAACGAGCAGTACTTC,CASSLGASGRNEQYF
TRBV20-1,TRBD1,few,TRBJ2-2,TGCAGTGCTAGAAGGCGCGAGGGGGCGCTCACCGGGGAGCTGTTTTTT,CSARRREGALTGELFF
TRBV30,-,many,TRBJ1-5,TGTGCCTGGAGCGAGAATACGGATCAGCCCCAGCATTTT,CAWSENTDQPQHF
TRBV7-9,-,-,TRBJ2-7,TGTGCCAGCAGCCCCGGGCCAAACTACGAGCAGTACTTC,CASSPGPNYEQYF
TRBV6-2/TRBV6-3,TRBD1,few,TRBJ2-2,TGTGCCAGCAGTGCCCGGGACAGGGTGGCCGGGGAGCTGTTTTTT,CASSARDRVAGELFF
TRBV6-1,-,-,TRBJ2-7,TGTGCCAGCAGTGACAGGGGGGTCAACGAGCAGTACTTC,CASSDRGVNEQYF
TRBV15,-,many,TRBJ2-7,TGTGCCACCAGCAGAGATCCCGGACAAGCCTACGAGCAGTACTTC,CATSRDPGQAYEQYF
TRBV11-2,-,many,TRBJ2-5,TGTGCCAGCAGCTTAGCGGGCACCCCGAGAGAGACCCAGTACTTC,CASSLAGTPRETQYF
TRBV6-5,-,many,TRBJ1-2,TGTGCCAGCAGTTACTCCCTGGACTATGGCTACACCTTC,CASSYSLDYGYTF
TRBV7-9,TRBD2,many,TRBJ2-7,TGTGCCAGCAGCCCCCGACTAGCGGGAGGGCCAAGGGAGCAGTACTTC,CASSPRLAGGPREQYF
TRBV6-1,-,many,TRBJ2-7,TGTGCCAGCAGTGAAGAACGGGCAGGCGGCTACGAGCAGTACTTC,CASSEERAGGYEQYF
TRBV5-1,-,few,TRBJ1-1,TGCGCCAGCGAGGGAGGAGGAGTGAACACTGAAGCTTTCTTT,CASEGGGVNTEAFF
TRBV6-2/TRBV6-3,-,-,TRBJ1-1,TGTGCCAGCAGTTATACCCTTCAGGACATTTCCACTGAAGCTTTCTTT,CASSYTLQDISTEAFF
TRBV5-1,-,many,TRBJ2-2,TGCGCCAGCAGCCAAGGAATCGGCACCGGGGAGCTGTTTTTT,CASSQGIGTGELFF
TRBV13,TRBD2,once,TRBJ2-5,TGTGCCAGCAGCTTAAGCGGGAGGGCCTCAGAGACCCAGTACTTC,CASSLSGRASETQYF
TRBV11-2,-,many,TRBJ2-2,TGTGCCAGCAGCTTAGTCCGGAACACCGGGGAGCTGTTTTTT,CASSLVRNTGELFF
TRBV2,-,many,TRBJ1-6,TGTGCCAGCTTGGGGGGCAACAGGGACTCACCCCTCCACTTT,CASLGGNRDSPLHF
TRBV24-1,-,many,TRBJ2-6,TGTGCCACCAGTGACATTACAGGGTCTGGGGCCAACGTCCTGACTTTC,CATSDITGSGANVLTF
TRBV19,TRBD1,many,TRBJ2-7,TGTGCCAGTAGTCCGAGGGCCGGGACAGGGGCCTACGAGCAGTACTTC,CASSPRAGTGAYEQYF
TRBV6-5,-,many,TRBJ1-2,TGTGCCAGCAGTCAGTCCCTCGGCTATGGCTACACCTTC,CASSQSLGYGYTF
TRBV6-2/TRBV6-3,-,many,TRBJ1-2,TGTGCCAGCAGTTACTCTGGGTCCCATGGCTACACCTTC,CASSYSGSHGYTF
TRBV20-1,-,many,TRBJ1-1,TGCAGTGCTTCACAGGGAGGCGGCACTGAAGCTTTCTTT,CSASQGGGTEAFF
TRBV12-3/TRBV12-4,TRBD1,many,TRBJ2-7,TGTGCCAGCAGCCGGGACAGGGGATTTACCTACGAGCAGTACTTC,CASSRDRGFTYEQYF